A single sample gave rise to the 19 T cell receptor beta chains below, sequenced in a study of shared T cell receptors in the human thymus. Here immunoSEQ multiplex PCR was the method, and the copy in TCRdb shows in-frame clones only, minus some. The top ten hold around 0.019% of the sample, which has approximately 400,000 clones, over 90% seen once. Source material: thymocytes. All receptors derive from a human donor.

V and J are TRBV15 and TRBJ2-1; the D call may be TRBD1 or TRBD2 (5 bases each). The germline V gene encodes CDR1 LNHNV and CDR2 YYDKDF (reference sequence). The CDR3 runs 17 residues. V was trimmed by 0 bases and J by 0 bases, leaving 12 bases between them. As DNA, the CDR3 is TGTGCCACCAGCAGAGATCCCGGGACGAGCTCCTACAATGAGCAGTTCTTC. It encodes CATSRDPGTSSYNEQFF.

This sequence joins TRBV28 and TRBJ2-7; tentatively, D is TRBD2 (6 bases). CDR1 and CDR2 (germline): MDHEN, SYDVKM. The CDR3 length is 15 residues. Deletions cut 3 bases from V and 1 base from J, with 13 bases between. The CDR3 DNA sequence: TGTGCCAGCAGTTTCGGGGGTAGCGGATCCTACGAGCAGTACTTC. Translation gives CASSFGGSGSYEQYF.

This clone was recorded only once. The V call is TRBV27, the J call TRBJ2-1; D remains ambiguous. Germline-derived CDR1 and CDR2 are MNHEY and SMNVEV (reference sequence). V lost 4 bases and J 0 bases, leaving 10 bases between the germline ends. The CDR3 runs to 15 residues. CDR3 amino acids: CASSCIHCSYNEQFF. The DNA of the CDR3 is TGTGCCAGCAGTTGTATTCACTGCTCCTACAATGAGCAGTTCTTC.

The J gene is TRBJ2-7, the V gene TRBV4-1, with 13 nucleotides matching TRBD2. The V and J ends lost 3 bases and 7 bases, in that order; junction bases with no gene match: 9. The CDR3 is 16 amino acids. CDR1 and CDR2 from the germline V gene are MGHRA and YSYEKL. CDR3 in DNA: TGCGCCAGCAGCCACAACGGACTAGCGGGAGTACAGGAGCAGTACTTC. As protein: CASSHNGLAGVQEQYF.

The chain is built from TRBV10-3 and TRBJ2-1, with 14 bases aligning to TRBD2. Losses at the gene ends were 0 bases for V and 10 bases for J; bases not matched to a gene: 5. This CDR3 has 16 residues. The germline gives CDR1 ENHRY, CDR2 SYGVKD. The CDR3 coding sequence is TGTGCCATCAGTGAGTCTCGGACTAGCGGGAGGCAAGAGCAGTTCTTC. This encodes CAISESRTSGRQEQFF.

The CDR3 protein is CATSREQYF. The CDR3 nucleotides read TGTGCCACCTCCCGCGAGCAGTACTTC. This chain connects TRBV27 to TRBJ2-7; D uncertain. The germline gives CDR1 MNHEY, CDR2 SMNVEV (reference sequence). Trimming removed 10 bases at V and 6 bases at J, with 7 bases between. The CDR3 covers 9 residues.

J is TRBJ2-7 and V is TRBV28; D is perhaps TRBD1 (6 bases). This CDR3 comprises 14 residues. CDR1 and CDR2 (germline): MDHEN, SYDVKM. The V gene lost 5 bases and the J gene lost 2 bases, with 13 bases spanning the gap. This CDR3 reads CASSNLGTTYEQYF. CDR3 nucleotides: TGTGCCAGCAGTAATCTAGGGACAACCTACGAGCAGTACTTC.

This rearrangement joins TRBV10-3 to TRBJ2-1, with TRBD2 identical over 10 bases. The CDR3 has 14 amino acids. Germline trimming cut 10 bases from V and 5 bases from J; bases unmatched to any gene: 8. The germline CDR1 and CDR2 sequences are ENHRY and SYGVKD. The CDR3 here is CASHTSGNHNEQFF. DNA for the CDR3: TGTGCCAGTCATACTAGCGGGAACCACAATGAGCAGTTCTTC.

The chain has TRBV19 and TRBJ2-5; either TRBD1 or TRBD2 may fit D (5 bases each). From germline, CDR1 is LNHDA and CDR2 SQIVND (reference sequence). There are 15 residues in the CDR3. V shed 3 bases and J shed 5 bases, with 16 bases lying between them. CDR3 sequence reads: CASSMGPSGWETQYF. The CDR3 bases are TGTGCCAGTAGTATGGGACCCTCGGGATGGGAGACCCAGTACTTC.

CDR3 in DNA: TGTGCCAGCAGTTCCGGGACTAGCGGGGCCAGGCATTACGAGCAGTACTTC. It encodes CASSSGTSGARHYEQYF. This chain joins TRBV28 and TRBJ2-7; 13 nucleotides agree with TRBD2. V gave up 4 bases and J gave up 4 bases; unmatched junction bases: 10. This CDR3 region has 17 residues. Germline loops: CDR1 MDHEN, CDR2 SYDVKM.

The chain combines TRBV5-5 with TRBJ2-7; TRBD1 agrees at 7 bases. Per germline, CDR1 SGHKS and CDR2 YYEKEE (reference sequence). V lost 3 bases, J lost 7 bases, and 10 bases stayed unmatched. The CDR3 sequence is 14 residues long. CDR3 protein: CASSYTGDQGEQYF. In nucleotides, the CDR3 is TGTGCCAGCAGCTATACAGGGGACCAAGGGGAGCAGTACTTC.

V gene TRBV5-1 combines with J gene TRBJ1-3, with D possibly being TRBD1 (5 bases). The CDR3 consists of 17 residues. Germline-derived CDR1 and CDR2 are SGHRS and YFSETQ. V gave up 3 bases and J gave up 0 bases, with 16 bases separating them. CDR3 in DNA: TGCGCCAGCAGCTATAAGGGGACGGGGAGCTCTGGAAACACCATATATTTT. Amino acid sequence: CASSYKGTGSSGNTIYF. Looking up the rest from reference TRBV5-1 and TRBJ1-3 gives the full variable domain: KAGVTQTPRYLIKTRGQQVTLSCSPISGHRSVSWYQQTPGQGLQFLFEYFSETQRNKGNFPGRFSGRQFSNSRSEMNVSTLELGDSALYLCASSYKGTGSSGNTIYFGEGSWLTVV.

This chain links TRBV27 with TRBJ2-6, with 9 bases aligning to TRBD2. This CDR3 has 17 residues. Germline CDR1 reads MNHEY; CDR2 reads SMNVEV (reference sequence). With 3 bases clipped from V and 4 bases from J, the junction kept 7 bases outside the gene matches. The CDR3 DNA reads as TGTGCCAGCAGTTTGGCGGGGGGGAGGCCCGGGGCCAACGTCCTGACTTTC. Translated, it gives CASSLAGGRPGANVLTF. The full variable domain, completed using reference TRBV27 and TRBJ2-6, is EAQVTQNPRYLITVTGKKLTVTCSQNMNHEYMSWYRQDPGLGLRQIYYSMNVEVTDKGDVPEGYKVSRKEKRNFPLILESPSPNQTSLYFCASSLAGGRPGANVLTFGAGSRLTVL.

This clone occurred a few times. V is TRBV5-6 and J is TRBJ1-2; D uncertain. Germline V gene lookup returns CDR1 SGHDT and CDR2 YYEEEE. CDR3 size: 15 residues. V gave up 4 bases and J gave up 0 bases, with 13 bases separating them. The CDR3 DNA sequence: TGTGCCAGCAGCCTATTTGGTGGCACTAACTATGGCTACACCTTC. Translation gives CASSLFGGTNYGYTF.

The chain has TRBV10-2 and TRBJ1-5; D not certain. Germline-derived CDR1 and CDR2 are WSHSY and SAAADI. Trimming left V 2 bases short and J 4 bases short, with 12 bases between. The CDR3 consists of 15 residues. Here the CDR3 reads CASSEIPGGNQPQHF. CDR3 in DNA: TGCGCCAGCAGTGAGATTCCCGGAGGGAATCAGCCCCAGCATTTT.

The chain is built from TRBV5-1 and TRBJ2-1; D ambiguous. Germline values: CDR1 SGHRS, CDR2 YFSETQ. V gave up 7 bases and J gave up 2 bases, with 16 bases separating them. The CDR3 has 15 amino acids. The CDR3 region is CASAATDMTYNEQFF. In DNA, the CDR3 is TGCGCCAGCGCCGCAACAGATATGACCTACAATGAGCAGTTCTTC.

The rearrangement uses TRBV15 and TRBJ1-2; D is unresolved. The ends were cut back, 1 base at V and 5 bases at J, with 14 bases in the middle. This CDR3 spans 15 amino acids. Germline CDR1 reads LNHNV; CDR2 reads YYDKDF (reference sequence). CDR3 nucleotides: TGTGCCACCAGCAGAGTCGGGCCCAGGCCGTATGGCTACACCTTC. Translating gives CATSRVGPRPYGYTF.

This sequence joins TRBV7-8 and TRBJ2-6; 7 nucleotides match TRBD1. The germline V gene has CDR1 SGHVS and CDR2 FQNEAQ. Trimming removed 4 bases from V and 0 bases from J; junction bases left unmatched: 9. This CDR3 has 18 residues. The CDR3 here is CASSWPPGQLSGANVLTF. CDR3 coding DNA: TGTGCCAGCAGCTGGCCTCCGGGACAGCTCTCTGGGGCCAACGTCCTGACTTTC. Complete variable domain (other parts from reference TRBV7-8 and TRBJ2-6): GAGVSQSPRYKVAKRGQDVALRCDPISGHVSLFWYQQALGQGPEFLTYFQNEAQLDKSGLPSDRFFAERPEGSVSTLKIQRTQQEDSAVYLCASSWPPGQLSGANVLTFGAGSRLTVL.

Written as DNA, the CDR3 is TGCGCCAGCAGTCAACCGGAAATGGACACTGAAGCTTTCTTT. This translates into CASSQPEMDTEAFF. V is TRBV23-1 and J is TRBJ1-1; D unresolved. TRBV23-1 is assigned to the ORF class and has an uncertain function. CDR3 length equals 14 residues. Trimming left V 2 bases short and J 3 bases short, with 10 bases between.